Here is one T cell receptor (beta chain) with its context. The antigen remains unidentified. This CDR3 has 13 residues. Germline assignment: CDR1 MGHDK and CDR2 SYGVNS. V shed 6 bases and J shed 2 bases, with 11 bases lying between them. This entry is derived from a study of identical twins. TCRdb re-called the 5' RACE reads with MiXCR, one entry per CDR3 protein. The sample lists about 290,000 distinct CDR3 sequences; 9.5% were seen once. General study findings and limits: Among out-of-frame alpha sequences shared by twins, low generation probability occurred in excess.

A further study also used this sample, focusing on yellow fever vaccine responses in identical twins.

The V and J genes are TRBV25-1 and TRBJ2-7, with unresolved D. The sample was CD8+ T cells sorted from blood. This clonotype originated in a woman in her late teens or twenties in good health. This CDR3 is CASRNRDTYEQYF. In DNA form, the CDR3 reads TGTGCCAGCAGAAATAGGGATACCTACGAGCAGTACTTC.